This TCR beta chain emerged from a study of cytomegalovirus exposure and HLA in healthy donors. Study-wide findings and caveats: Cytomegalovirus association was listed for 164 TCR beta chains. According to a later analysis, most TCR beta chains associated with CMV appeared HLA-restricted.

PCR primers comprised 60 Vbeta and 13 Jbeta primers. TCRdb keeps only in-frame clones here, not all; method: immunoSEQ multiplex PCR. Here the sample spans approximately 150,000 clones, just under 80% being singletons. Donors were ostensibly healthy at sampling, although undocumented immune exposures were probable. As for this clone: What it binds is unknown.

This CDR3 is built from 15 residues. Per germline, CDR1 MNHEY and CDR2 SVGAGI. Trimming took off 5 bases at V and 4 bases at J, with 14 bases between the two ends. The chain is built from TRBV6-5 and TRBJ2-2; D unresolved. This TCR was sampled from a woman aged 45-65 years in good health and CMV-seropositive. Sequenced input: PBMCs. CDR3 protein: CASSQLQRGTGELFF. The CDR3 nucleotides are TGTGCCAGCAGTCAGCTACAACGAGGCACCGGGGAGCTGTTTTTT.